Listed below are T cell receptor beta chains from one sample, sequenced in a study of neoadjuvant anti-PD-1 for oral cavity cancer. TCRdb's copy holds only in-frame clones and misses some; the assay was immunoSEQ multiplex PCR. The profile shows 72,000 or so clones, around 83% of them singletons. The material sequenced was PBMCs, taken before nivolumab (anti-PD-1) treatment. All receptors derive from a person between 35 and 79 years old with oral cavity squamous cell carcinoma. Both conserved end residues are part of each CDR3. A D gene is named only where the DNA matches it firmly. The size entry is marked missing in some rows and otherwise reads once, few, many or a size class.

D	size	V	J	DNA	CDR3
NA	NA	TRBV4-2	TRBJ1-2	TGTGCCAGCAGCTCAGAGGGCGGCTATGGCTACACCTTC	CASSSEGGYGYTF
NA	NA	TRBV18	TRBJ1-5	TGTGCCAGCTCTAGAGATTTCAGCAATCAGCCCCAGCATTTT	CASSRDFSNQPQHF
NA	once	TRBV5-1	TRBJ2-6	TGCGCCAGCAGCTTGGACCTCTCTGGGGCCAACGTCCTGACTTTC	CASSLDLSGANVLTF
TRBD2	NA	TRBV7-9	TRBJ2-3	TGTGCCAGCAGCTTACCTAGCGGAAGCACAGATACGCAGTATTTT	CASSLPSGSTDTQYF
TRBD2	NA	TRBV10-3	TRBJ2-5	TGTGCCATCAGTGACCGGACTAGCGGGAGGGTGGAGACCCAGTACTTC	CAISDRTSGRVETQYF
TRBD1	medium-sized	TRBV11-2	TRBJ1-1	TGTGCCAGCAGCTACGAGGACAGGGGGCGCGGAGCTTTCTTT	CASSYEDRGRGAFF
TRBD1	NA	TRBV28	TRBJ1-2	TGTGCCAGCAGTTGGGGGACAGGGACCTATGGCTACACCTTC	CASSWGTGTYGYTF
TRBD1	NA	TRBV30	TRBJ1-5	TGTGCCTGGGGGACAGGGAATCAGCCCCAGCATTTT	CAWGTGNQPQHF
NA	NA	TRBV5-4	TRBJ2-5	TGTGCCAGCAGCCCTGGCGGGACCCAAGAGACCCAGTACTTC	CASSPGGTQETQYF
NA	NA	TRBV9	TRBJ2-6	TGTGCCAGCAGGTCTAGGGGACCTGGGGCCAACGTCCTGACTTTC	CASRSRGPGANVLTF
NA	NA	TRBV5-6	TRBJ1-1	TGTGCCAGCAGCCGCGGAACAGGGTTGGAAGCTTTCTTT	CASSRGTGLEAFF
NA	once	TRBV13	TRBJ1-1	TGTGCCAGCAGCTTTACAGGGAACACTGAAGCTTTCTTT	CASSFTGNTEAFF
NA	NA	TRBV7-8	TRBJ2-5	TGTGCCAGCAGCGTTAGGGTGGCCAGGAACCAAGAGACCCAGTACTTC	CASSVRVARNQETQYF
NA	few	TRBV5-1	TRBJ2-1	TGCGCCAGCAGCTTGGATCTCTCCCGTGAGCAGTTCTTC	CASSLDLSREQFF
NA	once	TRBV30	TRBJ2-7	TGTGCCTGGAGTGCACAGCCATACGGCGAGCAGTACTTC	CAWSAQPYGEQYF
TRBD1	NA	TRBV7-2	TRBJ1-5	TGTGCCAGCAGGGGGGCAGGGGGGGCCAATCAGCCCCAGCATTTT	CASRGAGGANQPQHF
NA	NA	TRBV7-2	TRBJ2-7	TGTGCCAGCAGCTTAGGACTTAAGTCCGGCGAGCAGTACTTC	CASSLGLKSGEQYF
TRBD1	NA	TRBV7-8	TRBJ1-5	TGTGCCAGCAGCGACAGGGGTGGAAGGAATCAGCCCCAGCATTTT	CASSDRGGRNQPQHF
NA	NA	TRBV27	TRBJ1-1	TGTGCCAGCAGTTTACGGAATGACGGGACCCAAGCTTTCTTT	CASSLRNDGTQAFF
TRBD1	NA	TRBV29-1	TRBJ2-7	TGCAGCGTTGAAATGTTGACAGGGGGCGCAGGGCAGTACTTC	CSVEMLTGGAGQYF
NA	NA	TRBV7-9	TRBJ1-4	TGTGCCAGCAGCCCGTCTATGGGTCGGGAAAAACTGTTTTTT	CASSPSMGREKLFF
NA	few	TRBV29-1	TRBJ2-1	TGCAGCGCCGACAATGAGCAGTTCTTC	CSADNEQFF
TRBD2	NA	TRBV7-6	TRBJ2-7	TGTGCCAGCAGCTCTTCGTCCGGGACTAGCGGGAGTAGGTACGAGCAGTACTTC	CASSSSSGTSGSRYEQYF
NA	many	TRBV6-6	TRBJ2-7	TGTGCCAGCAGTTACCGCCCCGAGGAGCAGTACTTC	CASSYRPEEQYF
NA	NA	TRBV18	TRBJ2-2	TGTGCCAGCTCACCTCAACCTCGGCGGGAGCTGTTTTTT	CASSPQPRRELFF
TRBD2	NA	TRBV7-6	TRBJ2-3	TGTGCCAGCAGCCAATTAGCGGGAGGGCCCACAGATACGCAGTATTTT	CASSQLAGGPTDTQYF
NA	NA	TRBV7-6	TRBJ1-1	TGTGCCAGCAGCCCCTCCGGGGGGGGCACTGAAGCTTTCTTT	CASSPSGGGTEAFF
TRBD2	once	TRBV10-3	TRBJ2-7	TGTGCCATCAGTGAGTCACCAGGACTAGCGGCGACCTACGAGCAGTACTTC	CAISESPGLAATYEQYF
NA	NA	TRBV2	TRBJ1-5	TGTGCCAGCCGGTGGAGGGTAGGCCAGCCCCAGCATTTT	CASRWRVGQPQHF
TRBD2	NA	TRBV7-2	TRBJ2-7	TGTGCCAGCAGCTTAGTGGGACTAGCGGGGACTTATTACGAGCAGTACTTC	CASSLVGLAGTYYEQYF
NA	few	TRBV28	TRBJ1-1	TGTGCCAGCAGCCTCCGGGTGCGGGCTGAAGCTTTCTTT	CASSLRVRAEAFF
NA	NA	TRBV5-1	TRBJ1-4	TGCGCCAGCAGCTTGCCGGACACGATTAATGAAAAACTGTTTTTT	CASSLPDTINEKLFF
NA	once	TRBV10-1	TRBJ2-3	TGCGCCAGCAGTGGAGTGGAGGAAGGGGCCGATACGCAGTATTTT	CASSGVEEGADTQYF
NA	NA	TRBV28	TRBJ1-5	TGTGCCAGCAAGTTTCAGGGAGGGGACAATCAGCCCCAGCATTTT	CASKFQGGDNQPQHF
NA	NA	TRBV30	TRBJ2-6	TGTGCCTGGTCGGGACCCGGACCCGTCCTGACTTTC	CAWSGPGPVLTF
NA	once	TRBV7-5	TRBJ2-7	TGTGCCAGAAGCGGAAATAGCGGGGGGGCCGTGGAGCAGTACTTC	CARSGNSGGAVEQYF
NA	NA	TRBV30	TRBJ2-5	TGTGCCTGGACAGGGGAAAAGACCCAGTACTTC	CAWTGEKTQYF
NA	NA	TRBV30	TRBJ1-2	TGTGCCTGGAGTGTACCCAGGGAGTATGGCTACACCTTC	CAWSVPREYGYTF
TRBD2	NA	TRBV11-3	TRBJ2-3	TGTGCCAGCAGCTTGGGCAGACTAGCGGGAGATACGCAGTATTTT	CASSLGRLAGDTQYF
NA	NA	TRBV5-8	TRBJ2-2	TGTGCCAGCAGCTTGGGCCAGTGGACCGGGGAGCTGTTTTTT	CASSLGQWTGELFF
NA	NA	TRBV11-2	TRBJ1-1	TGTGCCAGCAGCTTACGTGGACATTTCCCCAACACTGAAGCTTTCTTT	CASSLRGHFPNTEAFF
NA	NA	TRBV9	TRBJ2-7	TGTGCCAGCAGCGAAGGCGGGAGGGACAGGGCGCTGTACGAGCAGTACTTC	CASSEGGRDRALYEQYF